The sequence of this TCR beta chain was determined in a study of monozygotic twins with cystic fibrosis (dated by TCRdb to the early 2020s). Regarding the research as a whole: Barcoded libraries were prepared with approximately 16 PCR cycles from about 3.2 micrograms of fragmented DNA. Data for three of the twin pairs had already been reported earlier in a different context. To assess genetic influence on V and J gene usage, the study compared TCR beta repertoires within and across 16 monozygotic twin pairs with cystic fibrosis. The cohort comprised ten female and six male twin pairs aged about 2.0 to 40 years, median approximately 8.8 years, mostly children and adolescents. Twins were ranked among 800 to 1,100 cohort participants for weight-for-height and FEVPerc (FEV1 disease centile) at the day of blood sampling.

V lost 3 bases and J lost 3 bases; the stretch between them is 15 bases long. According to the germline V gene, CDR1 reads SNHLY and CDR2 reads FYNNEI. The CDR3 has 15 amino acids, counting the end cysteine and phenylalanine. Only CDR3 DNA is held: 45 bases, read in frame from base 1. Comments on this clone: This clone's antigen is unknown. Per-nucleotide qualities are absent, and no much larger clonotype sits a single base away.

TCR beta CDR3 regions were amplified by multiplex PCR with the immunoSEQ immune profiling system according to the manufacturer's instructions. An Illumina NextSeq system was used to carry out the sequencing. From the authors' description of their analysis: The immunoSEQ Analyzer platform handled processing of the sequence data, and clonality was calculated by taking the square root of Simpson's index of productive rearrangements. Similarity in V and J usage was measured by Jensen-Shannon distance, and OLGA was used to compute CDR3 generation probabilities. Shared CDR3 sequences were searched in the immuneACCESS database (August 2020) and in VDJdb (December 2020). In its TCRdb copy, this immuneACCESS table keeps in-frame sequences only and misses some clones. Where compared with another copy, unresolved V genes explain less than half of these, and the others have no known cause. V and J calls and clone size are given by that table; D and trimming were obtained from the DNA. Within this sample are 11,000 to 15,000 clones, with more than 75% of them counted one time only. 0.85% to 1.2% of the sample is in the top ten clones.

The twin pairs came from the European Cystic Fibrosis Twin and Sibling Study Cohort, which recruited patients from over a hundred CF clinics across 14 European countries. Zygosity and CFTR genotype were confirmed in-house, and zygosity was tested by multiplex PCR of nine short tandem repeat loci. Peripheral blood was sampled from each twin, and clinical parameters were recorded on the day of blood sampling. Phenol/chloroform extraction was used to isolate genomic DNA from peripheral blood cells, and the DNA was then kept in TE buffer at 4 degrees C. Here is what the overall study found, with its caveats: Nucleotide-identical clonotype sharing was significantly higher within monozygotic CF twin pairs than between unrelated CF individuals (P = 0.000026, Mann-Whitney). In 13 of 16 pairs, V gene usage most closely resembled the co-twin's, and the same held for J usage in 8 of 16 pairs, a pattern suggesting genetic constraints. Simpson clonality was generally low (median about 0.0095), suggesting a naive-dominated repertoire, with higher clonality in the most severely affected patients. The cohort was small, and the number of shared CDR3s showed no association with age, concordance or disease severity.

The chain was built from TRBV2 and TRBJ2-7, with TRBD1 as a weak D call on 6 bases. The receptor's source is a boy younger than 18 with cystic fibrosis. The sequenced material came from blood. DNA sequence: TGTGCCAGCAGTGATTCCCCAAGAGGGGGCTACGAGCAGTACTTC. It translates to CASSDSPRGGYEQYF.